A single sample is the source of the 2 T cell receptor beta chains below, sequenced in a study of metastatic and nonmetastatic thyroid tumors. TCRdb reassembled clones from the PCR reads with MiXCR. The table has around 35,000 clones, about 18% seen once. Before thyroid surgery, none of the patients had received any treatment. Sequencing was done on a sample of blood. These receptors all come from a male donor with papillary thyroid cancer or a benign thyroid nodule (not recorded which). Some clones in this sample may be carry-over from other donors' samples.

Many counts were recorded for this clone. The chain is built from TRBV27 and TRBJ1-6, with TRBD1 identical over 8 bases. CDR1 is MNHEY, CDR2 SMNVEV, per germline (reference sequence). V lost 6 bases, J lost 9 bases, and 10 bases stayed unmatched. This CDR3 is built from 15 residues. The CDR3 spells CASSLKRDRFSPLHF. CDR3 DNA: TGTGCCAGCAGCCTTAAGCGGGACAGGTTTTCACCCCTCCACTTT.

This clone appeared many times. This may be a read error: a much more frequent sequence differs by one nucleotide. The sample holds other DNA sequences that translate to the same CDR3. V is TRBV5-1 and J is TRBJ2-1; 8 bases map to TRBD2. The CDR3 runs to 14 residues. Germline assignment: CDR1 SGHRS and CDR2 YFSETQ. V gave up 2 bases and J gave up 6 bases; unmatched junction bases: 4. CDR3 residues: CASSFTSGRNEQFF. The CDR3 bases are TGCGCCAGCAGCTTTACTAGCGGCCGCAATGAGCAGTTCTTC.